The subject of this entry is one T cell receptor (beta chain). Sequencing used immunoSEQ multiplex PCR; TCRdb keeps in-frame clones, though not all of them. This sample yields 180,000 or so clones, of which 75% to 85% are seen a single time; 9.5% to 11% belongs to the top ten. The data stem from a study of blood T cell repertoires in COVID-19. In the study overall: Italy, Spain and the United States were the sources of the convalescent and acute COVID-19 samples.

Germline V gene data show CDR1 as MNHNS and CDR2 as SASEGT. Trimming removed 4 bases from V and 2 bases from J; junction bases left unmatched: 7. The CDR3 consists of 16 residues. In Seattle, patients joined the study during active infection and were tracked longitudinally. Input material: peripheral blood. The TCR originated in a middle-aged woman with COVID-19, enrolled during active disease. This rearrangement joins TRBV6-1 to TRBJ2-7; 11 nucleotides match TRBD1. The CDR3, as DNA: TGTGCCAGCAGTGGGCCCGGGACAGGGGGACCCTACGAGCAGTACGTC. Protein product: CASSGPGTGGPYEQYV.